A single sample gave rise to the 25 T cell receptor beta chains below, sequenced in a study of shared clonotypes between healthy human individuals. Sequencing was performed with immunoSEQ multiplex PCR; in TCRdb, only in-frame clones are kept and a portion is missing. The sample records approximately 2.3 million clones, about 92% being singletons. The sample was naive CD4+ T cells from PBMCs. Subset noted: CD45RA+ positively selected. The receptors were gathered from a man aged 18 to 29 in good health. Some clones in this sample may be carry-over from other donors' samples.

The chain's CDR3 is CASSYSMRDLYF. CDR3 bases: TGTGCCAGCAGTTACTCGATGCGGGATCTGTACTTC. V gene TRBV6-5 combines with J gene TRBJ2-7, with a tentative D call TRBD2 (6 bases). The CDR3 is 12 amino acids. Trimming took off 0 bases at V and 12 bases at J, with 12 bases between the two ends. Germline V CDR1 and CDR2: MNHEY, SVGAGI.

The V call is TRBV5-4, the J call TRBJ2-7; 7 nucleotides match TRBD1. Germline CDR1 reads SGHNT; CDR2 reads YYREEE (reference sequence). The length of the CDR3 is 16 residues. The J segment lost 3 bases and the V segment lost 0 bases, leaving 9 bases of the junction unmatched. The CDR3 region is CASSLGRQGLHYEQYF. CDR3 coding DNA: TGTGCCAGCAGCTTGGGTAGACAGGGATTGCACTACGAGCAGTACTTC.

As to this clone: Different DNA sequences within this sample yield the same CDR3. This chain joins TRBV28 and TRBJ2-7; D is unclear. Trimming cost V 3 bases and J 3 bases, with 9 bases left between them. The germline CDR1 and CDR2 sequences are MDHEN and SYDVKM. The CDR3 is 13 residues long. The DNA of the CDR3 is TGTGCCAGCAGTTTGGGCCGTCTCTACGAGCAGTACTTC. The encoded protein is CASSLGRLYEQYF.

V is TRBV4-1 and J is TRBJ1-2; weak D call: TRBD1 (5 bases). Trimming stripped 0 bases from V and 4 bases from J, with 12 bases between. The CDR3 extends over 15 amino acids. Germline V gene data show CDR1 as MGHRA and CDR2 as YSYEKL. Here the CDR3 DNA reads TGCGCCAGCAGCCAAGATACTAGGGGCCGCTATGGCTACACCTTC. Amino acid sequence: CASSQDTRGRYGYTF.

This chain joins TRBV7-8 and TRBJ2-3; TRBD2 matches 13 bases. V was clipped by 2 bases and J by 5 bases; unmatched bases: 4. The CDR3 is 16 amino acids. Germline V gives CDR1 SGHVS, CDR2 FQNEAQ. CDR3 sequence: CASSLIGTSGVDTQYF. CDR3 nucleotide sequence: TGTGCCAGCAGCTTAATAGGGACTAGCGGGGTAGATACGCAGTATTTT.

This clone was found a few times. The V call is TRBV2, the J call TRBJ1-5, with TRBD1 matching 8 bases. The J segment lost 6 bases and the V segment lost 3 bases, leaving 4 bases of the junction unmatched. The CDR3 loop spans 14 amino acids. Germline loops: CDR1 SNHLY, CDR2 FYNNEI. The DNA for the CDR3 is TGTGCCAGCAGTGAGAGGACAGGGCGTCAGCCCCAGCATTTT. The encoded protein is CASSERTGRQPQHF.

This clone was detected only once. The chain carries TRBV11-3 and TRBJ2-1; 8 bases line up with TRBD2. The V and J ends lost 5 bases and 2 bases, in that order; junction bases with no gene match: 5. Germline-derived CDR1 and CDR2 are SGHNT and YENEEA. The length of the CDR3 is 15 residues. This CDR3 reads CASSPTSGAYNEQFF. In nucleotides, the CDR3 is TGTGCCAGCAGCCCCACTAGCGGTGCCTACAATGAGCAGTTCTTC.

The chain couples TRBV4-1 to TRBJ1-2; D unclear. Germline V gene data show CDR1 as MGHRA and CDR2 as YSYEKL. V was pared by 3 bases and J by 5 bases, with 22 bases between. The CDR3 spans 17 residues. Written as DNA, the CDR3 is TGCGCCAGCAGCCAGGACGTCCGGTTAGGTGGAGCTTATGGCTACACCTTC. Translation: CASSQDVRLGGAYGYTF.

With regard to this clone: Other DNA sequences in the same sample also yield this CDR3. The chain uses TRBV5-1 and TRBJ1-5; possible D gene TRBD1, 6 bases. The CDR3 has 15 residues. Germline CDR1 reads SGHRS; CDR2 reads YFSETQ. The germline V and J ends were trimmed by 3 bases and 2 bases, with 12 bases remaining between them. This chain's CDR3 is CASSSEGGGNQPQHF. In DNA form, the CDR3 reads TGCGCCAGCAGCTCGGAGGGGGGGGGCAATCAGCCCCAGCATTTT. Using reference TRBV5-1 and TRBJ1-5 for the parts outside the CDR3, the full variable domain is KAGVTQTPRYLIKTRGQQVTLSCSPISGHRSVSWYQQTPGQGLQFLFEYFSETQRNKGNFPGRFSGRQFSNSRSEMNVSTLELGDSALYLCASSSEGGGNQPQHFGDGTRLSIL.

The chain combines TRBV5-1 with TRBJ2-5, with D perhaps matching TRBD1 or TRBD2 (6 bases each). This CDR3 region has 15 residues. Germline assignment: CDR1 SGHRS and CDR2 YFSETQ. V shed 5 bases and J shed 5 bases, with 19 bases lying between them. CDR3 nucleotides: TGCGCCAGCAGTCTAATGGGGGGCGCCGGGGAGACCCAGTACTTC. It encodes CASSLMGGAGETQYF.

Regarding this clone: Other DNA variants within this sample encode the same CDR3. The chain carries TRBV11-2 and TRBJ2-7; 7 nucleotides align to TRBD2. This CDR3 comprises 14 residues. From germline, CDR1 is SGHAT and CDR2 FQNNGV. V lost 0 bases and J lost 3; bases outside the gene matches: 2. In DNA, the CDR3 is TGTGCCAGCAGCTTAGAACTAGCGAGCTACGAGCAGTACTTC. Its translation is CASSLELASYEQYF.

V and J are TRBV5-1 and TRBJ2-5; D remains ambiguous. Germline lookup yields CDR1 SGHRS and CDR2 YFSETQ. The V gene lost 1 base and the J gene lost 3 bases, with 10 bases spanning the gap. The CDR3 runs to 14 residues. The CDR3 loop is CASSLWVQEETQYF. Written as DNA, the CDR3 is TGCGCCAGCAGCTTGTGGGTCCAGGAAGAGACCCAGTACTTC.

As for this clone: In the same sample, other DNA sequences code for this CDR3. J is TRBJ2-3 and V is TRBV5-1; D is unclear. Germline CDR1 SGHRS, CDR2 YFSETQ. The V and J ends lost 4 bases and 2 bases respectively, with 8 bases between them. The CDR3 extends over 13 amino acids. CDR3 loop: CASSLLSTDTQYF. CDR3 coding DNA: TGCGCCAGCAGCCTACTATCCACAGATACGCAGTATTTT.

The rearrangement links TRBV30 to TRBJ1-3; the D gene is possibly TRBD1 (6 bases). CDR3 size: 14 residues. Between the trimmed V and J ends, which lost 3 bases and 2 bases, there was a span of 11 bases. CDR1 is GTSNPN and CDR2 is SVGIG in the germline V gene (reference sequence). CDR3: CAWSSEGAGNTIYF. DNA of the CDR3: TGTGCCTGGAGCTCTGAGGGGGCTGGAAACACCATATATTTT. The full variable domain, its missing parts supplied by reference TRBV30 and TRBJ1-3, is SQTIHQWPATLVQPVGSPLSLECTVEGTSNPNLYWYRQAAGRGLQLLFYSVGIGQISSEVPQNLSASRPQDRQFILSSKKLLLSDSGFYLCAWSSEGAGNTIYFGEGSWLTVV.

In its sample, this clone was seen a few times. Here the CDR3 reads CSAPGASEAFF. In DNA form, the CDR3 reads TGCAGCGCACCGGGGGCGTCTGAAGCTTTCTTT. This rearrangement joins TRBV29-1 to TRBJ1-1; D might be TRBD1 (6 bases). Germline CDR1 SQVTM, CDR2 ANQGSEA. Trimming removed 7 bases from V and 6 bases from J, with 12 bases in between. CDR3 length equals 11 residues.

This chain connects TRBV7-2 to TRBJ2-1; the match to TRBD2 covers 9 bases. V was pared by 2 bases and J by 7 bases, with 9 bases of the junction left unmatched. The germline gives CDR1 SGHTA, CDR2 FQGNSA. CDR3 length: 16 amino acids. The CDR3 sequence is CASSLIIGGRANEQFF. CDR3 bases: TGTGCCAGCAGCTTAATCATTGGCGGGAGGGCGAATGAGCAGTTCTTC. The entire variable domain, with the rest obtained from reference TRBV7-2 and TRBJ2-1, is as follows: GAGVSQSPSNKVTEKGKDVELRCDPISGHTALYWYRQSLGQGLEFLIYFQGNSAPDKSGLPSDRFSAERTGGSVSTLTIQRTQQEDSAVYLCASSLIIGGRANEQFFGPGTRLTVL.

In the case of this clone: This specimen includes other DNA sequences encoding the same CDR3. V gene TRBV5-4 combines with J gene TRBJ1-1; D is undetermined. CDR3 size: 15 residues. The V and J ends lost 4 bases and 1 base respectively, with 14 bases between them. CDR1 SGHNT and CDR2 YYREEE come from the germline V gene (reference sequence). The CDR3 loop reads CASSDTRRGNTEAFF. CDR3 nucleotides: TGTGCCAGCAGCGACACAAGGCGGGGGAACACTGAAGCTTTCTTT.

The chain carries TRBV15 and TRBJ2-1, with 9 bases that match TRBD2. Per germline, CDR1 LNHNV and CDR2 YYDKDF (reference sequence). With V trimmed by 1 base and J by 9 bases, 10 bases remained unmatched. The CDR3 contains 16 residues. CDR3 amino acids: CATSRGAGGPFGEQFF. The CDR3 region has the DNA TGTGCCACCAGCAGAGGGGCGGGAGGGCCCTTTGGTGAGCAGTTCTTC.

The chain recombines TRBV11-2 with TRBJ2-7; 10 nucleotides match TRBD2. The CDR3 runs 14 residues. CDR1 and CDR2 (germline): SGHAT, FQNNGV. V was pared by 3 bases and J by 6 bases, with 5 bases of the junction left unmatched. The CDR3 loop reads CASSFGTSVPEQYF. CDR3 DNA: TGTGCCAGCAGCTTCGGGACTAGCGTCCCCGAGCAGTACTTC.

This rearrangement joins TRBV7-3 to TRBJ2-2; 16 nucleotides match TRBD2. Germline lookup yields CDR1 SGHTA and CDR2 FQGTGA. With V trimmed by 11 bases and J by 3 bases, 9 bases remained unmatched. CDR3 length: 17 residues. The CDR3 nucleotides read TGTGCCGTATCCGGGACTAGCGGGAGGGCCGACACCGGGGAGCTGTTTTTT. It specifies CAVSGTSGRADTGELFF.

The V call is TRBV18, the J call TRBJ2-7, with D perhaps being TRBD1 or TRBD2 (6 bases each). V lost 6 bases and J 3 bases, leaving 21 bases between the germline ends. Per the germline V gene, CDR1 is KGHSH and CDR2 is LQKENI. This CDR3 has 16 amino acids. The CDR3 spells CASSQPRRDKIYEQYF. The DNA for the CDR3 is TGTGCCAGCTCTCAACCCCGGAGGGACAAGATCTACGAGCAGTACTTC.

This rearrangement joins TRBV19 to TRBJ1-2; D is unclear. This CDR3 region has 11 residues. V was trimmed by 3 bases and J by 13 bases, leaving 12 bases between them. Germline V lookup: CDR1 LNHDA, CDR2 SQIVND (reference sequence). DNA of the CDR3: TGTGCCAGTAGTATCGGCCCATGGTCCACCTTC. Protein product: CASSIGPWSTF. The whole variable domain, filled in from reference TRBV19 and TRBJ1-2, reads DGGITQSPKYLFRKEGQNVTLSCEQNLNHDAMYWYRQDPGQGLRLIYYSQIVNDFQKGDIAEGYSVSREKKESFPLTVTSAQKNPTAFYLCASSIGPWSTFGSGTRLTVV.

This rearrangement joins TRBV11-2 to TRBJ2-5; 15 nucleotides line up with TRBD2. V was clipped by 4 bases and J by 2 bases; unmatched bases: 5. Germline CDR1 and CDR2: SGHAT and FQNNGV. The CDR3 loop spans 17 amino acids. The CDR3 DNA follows: TGTGCCAGCAGCTCCGGGACTAGCGGGAGGAGACAAGAGACCCAGTACTTC. This gives the protein CASSSGTSGRRQETQYF.

The CDR3 region has the DNA TGTGCCAGTAGTATATGGGACAATGAGCAGTTCTTC. Translating it yields CASSIWDNEQFF. The chain carries TRBV19 and TRBJ2-1, with D unresolved. Between the trimmed V and J ends, which lost 2 bases and 5 bases, there was a span of 4 bases. Germline CDR1 is LNHDA and CDR2 is SQIVND (reference sequence). The CDR3 runs 12 residues. Full variable domain (remainder filled in from reference TRBV19 and TRBJ2-1): DGGITQSPKYLFRKEGQNVTLSCEQNLNHDAMYWYRQDPGQGLRLIYYSQIVNDFQKGDIAEGYSVSREKKESFPLTVTSAQKNPTAFYLCASSIWDNEQFFGPGTRLTVL.

The J gene is TRBJ1-6, the V gene TRBV25-1; 8 bases line up with TRBD1. This CDR3 comprises 17 residues. Germline CDR1 MGHDK, CDR2 SYGVNS. J lost 6 bases, V lost 2 bases, and 9 bases had no gene match. CDR3 in amino acids: CASSEEPWTGSNSPLHF. In nucleotides, the CDR3 is TGTGCCAGCAGTGAAGAACCTTGGACAGGGTCTAATTCACCCCTCCACTTT.